Included here is one T cell receptor (beta chain) sequence, with context. These data come from a study of shared clonotypes between healthy human individuals. V lost 5 bases, J lost 9 bases, and 11 bases lay in between. The germline V gene encodes CDR1 SEHNR and CDR2 FQNEAQ (reference sequence). This CDR3 comprises 12 residues. Generated by immunoSEQ multiplex PCR, the TCRdb table keeps only in-frame clones and is missing some. Altogether more than 900,000 clones are present, more than 75% being singletons, with the ten largest covering 0.61%. This TCR was recovered from a man aged 18 to 29 in good health. Some clones in this sample may be carry-over from other donors' samples. The sequenced sample consisted of memory CD4+ T cells from PBMCs. The subset: CD45RA-negative fraction. The chain joins TRBV7-9 to TRBJ1-3; maybe TRBD1 (6 bases). The CDR3 here is CASSPGAPTIYF. In DNA form, the CDR3 reads TGTGCCAGCAGCCCGGGGGCCCCCACCATATATTTT.